Shown below are 10 T cell receptor beta chains from a single sample sequenced in a study of T cells in Graves' hyperthyroidism and ophthalmopathy. From RNA transcripts, TCR beta CDR3 regions were amplified. The HTBI set primed first-round TCR CDR3 RT-PCR. TCRdb reanalysed the multiplex PCR reads using MiXCR and keeps one entry per CDR3 protein. The sample carries about 840,000 distinct CDR3 sequences, about 38% recorded once. The sequenced sample was blood. These receptors were collected from a man aged 18 to 29 with Graves' hyperthyroidism.

Points on this clonotype: Possible read error: a much larger clone is one base away. The J gene is TRBJ1-2, the V gene TRBV5-4; TRBD1 agrees at 7 bases. This CDR3 has 13 amino acids. Germline V gives CDR1 SGHNT, CDR2 YYREEE (reference sequence). J gave up 12 bases and V 2 bases, and 10 bases lay outside the gene matches. CDR3 sequence reads: CASSLGTEIVHTF. The CDR3, as DNA: TGTGCCAGCAGCTTAGGGACAGAGATTGTCCACACCTTC.

This clonotype was recorded a few times. The chain employs TRBV9 and TRBJ1-2; D ambiguous. The CDR3 extends over 17 amino acids. Germline V CDR1 and CDR2: SGDLS, YYNGEE. V was shortened by 2 bases and J by 0 bases, with 17 bases between the two germline ends. The CDR3 spells CASSVGPAARANYGYTF. The CDR3 DNA sequence: TGTGCCAGCAGCGTGGGTCCGGCCGCCAGAGCTAACTATGGCTACACCTTC.

The rearrangement links TRBV9 to TRBJ1-1; 8 positions agree with TRBD1. The CDR3 length is 14 residues. The ends lost 4 bases at V and 7 bases at J; junction bases unmatched: 9. In germline, CDR1 is SGDLS, CDR2 YYNGEE. CDR3 loop: CASSTEVGQGEAFF. CDR3 nucleotides: TGTGCCAGCAGCACAGAGGTCGGACAGGGTGAAGCTTTCTTT.

For this clonotype: Being one base from a much bigger clone, this may be a read error. The gene calls are TRBV2 and TRBJ2-5, with D maybe TRBD2 (6 bases). The V and J ends lost 8 bases and 2 bases respectively, with 15 bases between them. The CDR3 sequence is 14 residues long. Per germline, CDR1 SNHLY and CDR2 FYNNEI. CDR3 sequence reads: CASGGSRGQETQYF. DNA of the CDR3: TGTGCCAGCGGGGGGTCGAGGGGACAAGAGACCCAGTACTTC. The full variable domain, with the rest looked up from reference TRBV2 and TRBJ2-5, is EPEVTQTPSHQVTQMGQEVILRCVPISNHLYFYWYRQILGQKVEFLVSFYNNEISEKSEIFDDQFSVERPDGSNFTLKIRSTKLEDSAMYFCASGGSRGQETQYFGPGTRLLVL.

This sequence joins TRBV7-2 and TRBJ1-4, with D uncertain. In germline, CDR1 is SGHTA, CDR2 FQGNSA. The CDR3 extends over 13 amino acids. V was cut by 5 bases and J by 9 bases, with 13 bases left in between. The CDR3: CASSRHGDQKLFF. The CDR3 DNA reads TGTGCCAGCAGCAGACACGGGGATCAAAAACTGTTTTTT.

The rearrangement uses TRBV5-8 and TRBJ2-7; D is ambiguous. V was clipped by 2 bases and J by 3 bases, with 9 bases between them. From germline, CDR1 is SGHTS and CDR2 YDEGEE. The CDR3 sequence is 13 residues long. The CDR3 is CASSFVNDYEQYF. For the CDR3, the DNA is TGTGCCAGCAGCTTCGTAAATGACTACGAGCAGTACTTC.

The rearrangement links TRBV6-5 to TRBJ2-7; D is tentatively TRBD1 or TRBD2 (5 bases each). V shed 2 bases and J shed 2 bases, with 13 bases lying between them. Per the germline V gene, CDR1 is MNHEY and CDR2 is SVGAGI. The CDR3 contains 15 residues. This chain's CDR3 is CASSYPRGDAYEQYF. The CDR3 coding sequence is TGTGCCAGCAGTTACCCCCGAGGGGACGCCTACGAGCAGTACTTC.

As concerns this clonotype: Possible read error: a much larger clone is one base away. The J gene is TRBJ2-6, the V gene TRBV15; D possibly corresponds to TRBD1 (5 bases). The V end lost 5 bases, the J end lost 0 bases, and 8 bases lay between the germline ends. The CDR3 sequence is 15 residues long. CDR1 and CDR2 (germline): LNHNV, YYDKDF (reference sequence). The CDR3 loop is CATSQGDSGANVLTF. In DNA form, the CDR3 reads TGTGCCACCAGCCAAGGGGACTCTGGGGCCAACGTCCTGACTTTC.

This clonotype was observed at least ten times. The chain links TRBV7-8 to TRBJ1-5; 7 nucleotides line up with TRBD1. V lost 5 bases to trimming and J lost 6 bases; unmatched junction nucleotides: 7. Germline lookup yields CDR1 SGHVS and CDR2 FQNEAQ. The CDR3 is made up of 14 amino acids. CDR3 sequence reads: CASSRFKGAQPQHF. The CDR3 DNA follows: TGTGCCAGCAGCCGATTCAAGGGGGCTCAGCCCCAGCATTTT. The full variable domain, its missing parts supplied by reference TRBV7-8 and TRBJ1-5, is GAGVSQSPRYKVAKRGQDVALRCDPISGHVSLFWYQQALGQGPEFLTYFQNEAQLDKSGLPSDRFFAERPEGSVSTLKIQRTQQEDSAVYLCASSRFKGAQPQHFGDGTRLSIL.

The chain links TRBV7-9 to TRBJ1-1; D unresolved. CDR1 is SEHNR, CDR2 FQNEAQ, per germline (reference sequence). The CDR3 extends over 14 amino acids. The V end lost 2 bases, the J end lost 11 bases, and 18 bases lay between the germline ends. The CDR3 sequence: CASSLPVPEGGAFF. DNA for the CDR3: TGTGCCAGCAGCTTACCGGTCCCCGAGGGCGGGGCTTTCTTT.